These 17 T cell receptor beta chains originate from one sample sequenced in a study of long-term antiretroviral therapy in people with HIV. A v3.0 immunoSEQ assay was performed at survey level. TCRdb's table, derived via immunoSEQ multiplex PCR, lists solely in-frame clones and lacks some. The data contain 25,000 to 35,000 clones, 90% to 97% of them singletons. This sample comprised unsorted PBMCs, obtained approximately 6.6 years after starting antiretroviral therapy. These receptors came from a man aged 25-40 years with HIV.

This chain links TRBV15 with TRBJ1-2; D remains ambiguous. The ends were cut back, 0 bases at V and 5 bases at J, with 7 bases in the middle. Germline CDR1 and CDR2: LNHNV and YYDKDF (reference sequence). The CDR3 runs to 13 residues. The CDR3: CATSRDQQYGYTF. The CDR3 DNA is TGTGCCACCAGCAGAGATCAACAGTATGGCTACACCTTC.

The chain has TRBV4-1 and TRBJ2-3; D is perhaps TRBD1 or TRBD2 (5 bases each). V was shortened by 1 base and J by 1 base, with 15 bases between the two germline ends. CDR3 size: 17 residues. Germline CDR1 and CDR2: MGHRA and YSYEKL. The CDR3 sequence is CASSQGSRRDRTDTQYF. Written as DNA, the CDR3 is TGCGCCAGCAGCCAAGGGTCTCGACGGGACCGCACAGATACGCAGTATTTT.

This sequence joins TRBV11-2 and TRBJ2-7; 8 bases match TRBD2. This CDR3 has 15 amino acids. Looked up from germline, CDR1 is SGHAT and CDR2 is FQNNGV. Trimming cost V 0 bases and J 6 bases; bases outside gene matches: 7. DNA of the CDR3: TGTGCCAGCAGCTTAGATACAGCGGGAGACCCCGAGCAGTACTTC. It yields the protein CASSLDTAGDPEQYF. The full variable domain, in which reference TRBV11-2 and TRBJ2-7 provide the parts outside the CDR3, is EAGVAQSPRYKIIEKRQSVAFWCNPISGHATLYWYQQILGQGPKLLIQFQNNGVVDDSQLPKDRFSAERLKGVDSTLKIQPAKLEDSAVYLCASSLDTAGDPEQYFGPGTRLTVT.

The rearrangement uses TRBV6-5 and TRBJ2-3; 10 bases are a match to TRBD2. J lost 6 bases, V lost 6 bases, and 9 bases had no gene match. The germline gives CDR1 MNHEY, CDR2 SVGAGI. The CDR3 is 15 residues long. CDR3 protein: CASRVIAGGPDTQYF. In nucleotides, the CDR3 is TGTGCCAGCAGAGTCATAGCGGGAGGACCCGATACGCAGTATTTT.

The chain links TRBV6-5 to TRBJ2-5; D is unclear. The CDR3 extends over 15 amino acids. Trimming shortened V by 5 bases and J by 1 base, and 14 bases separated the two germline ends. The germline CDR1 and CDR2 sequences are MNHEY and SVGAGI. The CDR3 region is CASSPTLSTQETQYF. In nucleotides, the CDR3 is TGTGCCAGCAGTCCGACCCTGTCCACCCAAGAGACCCAGTACTTC.

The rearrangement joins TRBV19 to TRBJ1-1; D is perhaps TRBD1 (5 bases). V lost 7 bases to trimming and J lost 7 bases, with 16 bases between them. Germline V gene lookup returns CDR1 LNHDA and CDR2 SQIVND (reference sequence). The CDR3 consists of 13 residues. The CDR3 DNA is TGTGCCAGTAAATTCTCCCAGGGAATTGAAGCTTTCTTT. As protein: CASKFSQGIEAFF.

CDR3 loop: CASSLTSGGLETQYF. The CDR3 DNA follows: TGTGCCAGCAGCCTCACTAGTGGCGGCTTGGAGACCCAGTACTTC. This rearrangement joins TRBV7-9 to TRBJ2-5, with D perhaps TRBD2 (5 bases). The CDR3 extends over 15 amino acids. CDR1 SEHNR and CDR2 FQNEAQ come from the germline V gene (reference sequence). The V end was cut by 5 bases, the J end by 5 bases, with 18 bases between.

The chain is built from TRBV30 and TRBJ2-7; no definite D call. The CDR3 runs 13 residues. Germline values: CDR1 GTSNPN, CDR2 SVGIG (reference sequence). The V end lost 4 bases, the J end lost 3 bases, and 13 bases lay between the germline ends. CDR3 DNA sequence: TGTGCCTGGACCGGTGGACGGAACTACGAGCAGTACTTC. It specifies CAWTGGRNYEQYF.

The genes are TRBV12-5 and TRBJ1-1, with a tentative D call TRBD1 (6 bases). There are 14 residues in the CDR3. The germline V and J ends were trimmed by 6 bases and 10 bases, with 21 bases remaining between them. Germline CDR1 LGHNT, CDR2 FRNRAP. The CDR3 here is CASGHAKGGNPAFF. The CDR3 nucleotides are TGTGCTAGTGGCCACGCGAAGGGGGGAAACCCAGCTTTCTTT.

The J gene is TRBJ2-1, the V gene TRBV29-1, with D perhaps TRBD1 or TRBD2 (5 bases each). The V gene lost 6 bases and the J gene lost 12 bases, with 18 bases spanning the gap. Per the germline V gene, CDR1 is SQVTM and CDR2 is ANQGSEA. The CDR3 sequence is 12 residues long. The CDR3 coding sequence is TGCAGCGTCCTACTTGGGGGTTATGCGCAGTTCTTC. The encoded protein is CSVLLGGYAQFF.

The CDR3 DNA reads as TGCAGTGTACGTAGTATAGAGACCCAGTACTTC. It yields the protein CSVRSIETQYF. V is TRBV20-1 and J is TRBJ2-5, with D unresolved. V was pared by 7 bases and J by 4 bases, with 10 bases between. The CDR3 consists of 11 residues. Germline assignment: CDR1 DFQATT and CDR2 SNEGSKA (reference sequence).

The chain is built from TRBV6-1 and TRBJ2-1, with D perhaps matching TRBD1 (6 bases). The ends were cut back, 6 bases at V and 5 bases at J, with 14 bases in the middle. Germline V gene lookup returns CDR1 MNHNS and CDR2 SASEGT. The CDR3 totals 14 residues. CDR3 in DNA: TGTGCCAGCAGCTCCACAGGGTCCCACAATGAGCAGTTCTTC. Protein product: CASSSTGSHNEQFF.

The CDR3 spells CASSERAPGSGNTIYF. In DNA, the CDR3 is TGTGCCAGCAGTGAGAGGGCCCCAGGGTCTGGAAACACCATATATTTT. The chain employs TRBV2 and TRBJ1-3, with D perhaps matching TRBD1 (5 bases). The CDR3 is 16 amino acids. V lost 3 bases to trimming and J lost 1 base, with 13 bases between them. The germline gives CDR1 SNHLY, CDR2 FYNNEI.

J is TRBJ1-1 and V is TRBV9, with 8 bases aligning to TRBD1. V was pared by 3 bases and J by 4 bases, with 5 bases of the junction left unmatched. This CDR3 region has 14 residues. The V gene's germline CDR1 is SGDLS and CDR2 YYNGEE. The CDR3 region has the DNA TGTGCCAGCAGCGCCCAGGGGGCAATCACTGAAGCTTTCTTT. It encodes CASSAQGAITEAFF.

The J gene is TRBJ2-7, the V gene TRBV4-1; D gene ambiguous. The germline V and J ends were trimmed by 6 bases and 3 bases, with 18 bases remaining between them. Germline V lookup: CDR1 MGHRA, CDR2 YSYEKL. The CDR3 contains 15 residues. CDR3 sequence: CASSPLRDGNYEQYF. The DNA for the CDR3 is TGCGCCAGCAGTCCGCTCCGAGACGGAAACTACGAGCAGTACTTC.

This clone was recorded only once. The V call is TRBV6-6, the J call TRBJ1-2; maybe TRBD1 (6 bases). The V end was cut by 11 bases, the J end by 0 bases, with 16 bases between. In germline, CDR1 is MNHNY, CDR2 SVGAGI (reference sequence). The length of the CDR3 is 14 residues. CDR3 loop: CASRTGSTNYGYTF. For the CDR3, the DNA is TGTGCCTCCAGAACAGGGTCTACTAACTATGGCTACACCTTC.

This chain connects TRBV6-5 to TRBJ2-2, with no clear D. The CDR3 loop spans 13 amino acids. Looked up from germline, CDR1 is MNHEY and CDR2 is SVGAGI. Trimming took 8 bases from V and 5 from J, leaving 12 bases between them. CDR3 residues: CASLTGDTGELFF. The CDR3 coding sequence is TGTGCCAGCCTAACTGGGGATACCGGGGAGCTGTTTTTT.